This T cell receptor (beta chain) was captured by sequencing in a study of PD-L1 blockade in urothelial cancer. Looking at the study overall: Blood analyses occurred 3 weeks (second dose) and 6 weeks post treatment start.

Repertoires were generated with immunoSEQ multiplex PCR, while TCRdb's copy carries only in-frame clones and drops some. This sample carries 11,000 to 15,000 clones, over 75% of them seen once, and the ten largest clones take around 15%. Pretreatment and on-treatment samples were taken, numbering 1 to 8 per patient. Germline V gives CDR1 LGHNA, CDR2 YNFKEQ. The V end lost 2 bases, the J end lost 11 bases, and 12 bases lay between the germline ends. The CDR3 is made up of 13 amino acids. The clonotype was recovered from a man between 65 and 79 years old with urothelial cancer. The rearrangement joins TRBV4-2 to TRBJ2-2; no clear D. The sequences come from PBMCs, collected around atezolizumab (anti-PD-L1) treatment. The CDR3 reads CASSQSPEQELFF. DNA for the CDR3: TGTGCCAGCAGCCAATCGCCGGAGCAAGAGCTGTTTTTT.